These 21 T cell receptor beta chains were all obtained from the same sample, sequenced in a study of T cell responses to AZD1222 COVID-19 vaccine (dated by TCRdb to the early 2020s). According to the study, the label for this sample's time point signals: baseline before first vaccination. To prepare the library, the immunoSEQ multiplex PCR assay was applied. The source is immuneACCESS, and TCRdb retained only in-frame sequences with V and J called. Part of the clones is not carried over; for the studies checked, unresolved V genes explain less than half of this, and the remainder is unexplained. This sample lists about 160,000 clones; around 93% were detected once. Approximately 4.8% of the sample is taken by the ten largest. Sequenced here: peripheral blood, sampled on day 0 of AZD1222 vaccination. The receptors here all came from an adult in good health.

The gene calls are TRBV9 and TRBJ2-1; possible D gene TRBD2, 5 bases. V shed 3 bases and J shed 10 bases, with 8 bases lying between them. Germline values: CDR1 SGDLS, CDR2 YYNGEE. The length of the CDR3 is 11 residues. CDR3 residues: CASSAGNEQFF. The CDR3 region has the DNA TGTGCCAGCAGCGCGGGAAACGAGCAGTTCTTC.

The rearrangement joins TRBV29-1 to TRBJ2-7, with 7 bases aligning to TRBD1. The ends lost 4 bases at V and 2 bases at J; junction bases unmatched: 2. The CDR3 has 12 amino acids. Germline values: CDR1 SQVTM, CDR2 ANQGSEA. The CDR3 is CSVGGQAYEQYF. The CDR3 DNA reads TGCAGCGTTGGAGGACAGGCCTACGAGCAGTACTTC.

The chain combines TRBV30 with TRBJ1-3; 12 positions agree with TRBD1. CDR3 size: 16 residues. The V and J ends lost 1 base and 8 bases, in that order; junction bases with no gene match: 9. Germline V gene sequence: CDR1 GTSNPN, CDR2 SVGIG (reference sequence). This CDR3 is CAWSGTGTGGADTIYF. For the CDR3, the DNA is TGTGCCTGGAGTGGTACCGGGACAGGGGGCGCGGACACCATATATTTT.

This chain uses TRBV2 with TRBJ1-1; 10 positions agree with TRBD1. Germline CDR1 and CDR2: SNHLY and FYNNEI. Trimming cost V 6 bases and J 0 bases; bases outside gene matches: 7. There are 16 residues in the CDR3. The CDR3 loop is CASRGTGAVMNTEAFF. As DNA, the CDR3 is TGTGCCAGCAGGGGGACAGGGGCCGTCATGAACACTGAAGCTTTCTTT.

The chain recombines TRBV2 with TRBJ2-1, with D perhaps assigned TRBD1 or TRBD2 (6 bases each). The V end lost 5 bases, the J end lost 0 bases, and 17 bases lay between the germline ends. CDR1 and CDR2 (germline): SNHLY, FYNNEI. The CDR3 consists of 17 residues. The CDR3 is CASSLGGGSSSYNEQFF. The CDR3 coding sequence is TGTGCCAGCAGTTTAGGGGGAGGATCCAGCTCCTACAATGAGCAGTTCTTC.

The V call is TRBV6-5, the J call TRBJ1-2; the D is unclear. Germline V gives CDR1 MNHEY, CDR2 SVGAGI. CDR3 size: 13 residues. The V gene lost 7 bases and the J gene lost 8 bases, with 17 bases spanning the gap. The DNA for the CDR3 is TGTGCCAGCACAAAACATTCCCAGACAGGCTACACCTTC. This encodes CASTKHSQTGYTF.

The chain employs TRBV5-8 and TRBJ2-3, with TRBD2 as a possible D gene (6 bases). The CDR3 contains 13 residues. Germline V lookup: CDR1 SGHTS, CDR2 YDEGEE. Trimming pared 3 bases from V and 14 bases from J, leaving 19 bases between. CDR3: CASSSTGTPTLYF. The CDR3 nucleotides read TGTGCCAGCAGCTCTACCGGGACTCCGACCTTGTATTTT.

The chain joins TRBV28 to TRBJ1-1; D unclear. CDR1 is MDHEN and CDR2 is SYDVKM in the germline V gene. CDR3 size: 13 residues. Trimming removed 5 bases at V and 1 base at J, with 8 bases between. The CDR3, as DNA: TGTGCCAGCAGTCCCGGAGAGAACACTGAAGCTTTCTTT. Protein product: CASSPGENTEAFF.

The chain employs TRBV21-1 and TRBJ1-2. TRBV21-1 is shown as a pseudogene. The CDR3 is 12 residues long. The chain's CDR3 is CASDRTNYGYTF. The CDR3 DNA sequence: TGTGCCAGCGATAGGACTAACTATGGCTACACCTTC.

The chain joins TRBV28 to TRBJ1-5; D call uncertain. CDR1 is MDHEN and CDR2 is SYDVKM in the germline V gene. Deletions cut 2 bases from V and 0 bases from J, with 14 bases between. The CDR3 has 17 residues. CDR3 sequence reads: CASSLQAAPYSNQPQHF. In nucleotides, the CDR3 is TGTGCCAGCAGTTTACAGGCAGCCCCTTATAGCAATCAGCCCCAGCATTTT. The whole variable domain, remainder taken from reference TRBV28 and TRBJ1-5, is DVKVTQSSRYLVKRTGEKVFLECVQDMDHENMFWYRQDPGLGLRLIYFSYDVKMKEKGDIPEGYSVSREKKERFSLILESASTNQTSMYLCASSLQAAPYSNQPQHFGDGTRLSIL.

This chain connects TRBV11-2 to TRBJ1-2, with a tentative D call TRBD1 (6 bases). The CDR3 extends over 13 amino acids. CDR1 is SGHAT, CDR2 FQNNGV, per germline. The germline V and J ends were trimmed by 6 bases and 4 bases, with 12 bases remaining between them. CDR3 protein: CASRMRDIYGYTF. CDR3 DNA sequence: TGTGCCAGCAGAATGCGGGACATCTATGGCTACACCTTC.

The chain combines TRBV19 with TRBJ2-1; 9 bases are shared with TRBD2. CDR1 is LNHDA, CDR2 SQIVND, per germline (reference sequence). The CDR3 spans 17 residues. Trimming took 2 bases from V and 4 from J; bases not matched to a gene: 9. DNA for the CDR3: TGTGCCAGTAGTATACAGTCGACTAGCGGCCCTTACAATGAGCAGTTCTTC. It yields the protein CASSIQSTSGPYNEQFF.

This clone has just one count. The chain employs TRBV7-3 and TRBJ2-5; D is ambiguous. The CDR3 runs to 15 residues. V shed 2 bases and J shed 3 bases, with 13 bases lying between them. From germline, CDR1 is SGHTA and CDR2 FQGTGA. This CDR3 is CASSLVGRPEETQYF. CDR3 coding DNA: TGTGCCAGCAGCTTAGTTGGTAGACCGGAAGAGACCCAGTACTTC. The full variable domain, with the rest looked up from reference TRBV7-3 and TRBJ2-5, is GAGVSQTPSNKVTEKGKYVELRCDPISGHTALYWYRQSLGQGPEFLIYFQGTGAADDSGLPNDRFFAVRPEGSVSTLKIQRTERGDSAVYLCASSLVGRPEETQYFGPGTRLLVL.

The V and J genes are TRBV7-3 and TRBJ2-3; no clear D gene. Germline V gene lookup returns CDR1 SGHTA and CDR2 FQGTGA. V lost 5 bases, J lost 2 bases, and 5 bases lay in between. This CDR3 is 12 amino acids long. This chain's CDR3 is CASSPSTDTQYF. As DNA, the CDR3 is TGTGCCAGCAGCCCCTCCACAGATACGCAGTATTTT.

This chain links TRBV2 with TRBJ1-5, with unresolved D. The germline V gene encodes CDR1 SNHLY and CDR2 FYNNEI. V lost 4 bases to trimming and J lost 7 bases, with 8 bases between them. The CDR3 consists of 12 residues. CDR3 loop: CASSAGIQPQHF. The CDR3 nucleotides are TGTGCCAGCAGTGCGGGAATACAGCCCCAGCATTTT.

The sample holds one count of this clone. The genes are TRBV2 and TRBJ1-1; 12 bases fit TRBD1. The CDR3 has 14 residues. The germline V gene encodes CDR1 SNHLY and CDR2 FYNNEI. The J segment lost 5 bases and the V segment lost 9 bases, leaving 7 bases of the junction unmatched. The CDR3 reads CARHGTGGETEAFF. CDR3 DNA sequence: TGTGCCAGACATGGGACAGGGGGCGAGACTGAAGCTTTCTTT.

This sequence joins TRBV14 and TRBJ2-1; 7 bases agree with TRBD1. The germline CDR1 and CDR2 sequences are SGHDN and FVKESK. This CDR3 comprises 14 residues. J lost 9 bases, V lost 3 bases, and 8 bases had no gene match. The CDR3 is CASSQQSTGFEQFF. CDR3 DNA sequence: TGTGCCAGCAGCCAGCAATCGACAGGGTTTGAGCAGTTCTTC.

V usage is TRBV30 and J usage is TRBJ1-1; the D gene is possibly TRBD1 (5 bases). V was clipped by 2 bases and J by 11 bases, with 18 bases between them. The CDR3 covers 13 residues. The V gene's germline CDR1 is GTSNPN and CDR2 SVGIG (reference sequence). The DNA of the CDR3 is TGTGCCTGGAGTAGCACCCAGGGAGGGCACGCTTTCTTT. This encodes CAWSSTQGGHAFF.

As DNA, the CDR3 is TGTGCCAGCAGTTTACCTAGCGGGAGCACAGATACGCAGTATTTT. This sequence encodes CASSLPSGSTDTQYF. The chain recombines TRBV28 with TRBJ2-3; the match to TRBD2 covers 8 bases. In germline, CDR1 is MDHEN, CDR2 SYDVKM. The CDR3 runs to 15 residues. Trimming took 2 bases from V and 0 from J; bases not matched to a gene: 1.

The V and J genes are TRBV3-1 (or the pseudogene TRBV3-2) and TRBJ1-2; 8 nucleotides match TRBD1. Germline V gives CDR1 LGHDT, CDR2 YNNKEL (reference sequence). Trimming at V came to 3 bases and at J to 4 bases, leaving 7 bases not matched to a gene. This CDR3 region has 15 residues. This CDR3 is CASSHLRDRIYGYTF. For the CDR3, the DNA is TGTGCCAGCAGCCACCTACGGGACAGGATCTATGGCTACACCTTC.

The genes are TRBV5-1 and TRBJ2-7; TRBD1 is a possible D gene (6 bases). CDR1 is SGHRS and CDR2 is YFSETQ in the germline V gene. V lost 2 bases, J lost 10 bases, and 13 bases lay in between. The CDR3 consists of 12 residues. CDR3 DNA sequence: TGCGCCAGCAGCTTTTCTCCGGGACAACAGTACTTC. It encodes CASSFSPGQQYF.